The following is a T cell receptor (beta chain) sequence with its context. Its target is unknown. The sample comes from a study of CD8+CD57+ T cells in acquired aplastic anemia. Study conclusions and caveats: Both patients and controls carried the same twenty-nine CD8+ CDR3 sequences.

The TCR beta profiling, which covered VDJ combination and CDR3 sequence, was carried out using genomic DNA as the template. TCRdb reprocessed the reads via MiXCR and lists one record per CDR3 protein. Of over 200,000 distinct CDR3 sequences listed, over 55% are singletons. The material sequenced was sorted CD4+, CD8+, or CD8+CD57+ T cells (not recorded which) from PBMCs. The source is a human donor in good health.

The CDR3: CATSAGPYEQYF. CDR3 DNA: TGTGCCACCAGTGCCGGGCCCTACGAGCAGTACTTC. This rearrangement joins TRBV24-1 to TRBJ2-7; no reliable D call. This CDR3 is built from 12 residues. Per the germline V gene, CDR1 is KGHDR and CDR2 is SFDVKD. V was shortened by 5 bases and J by 2 bases, with 6 bases between the two germline ends.